Sequencing of this TCR beta chain was carried out in a study of spatial heterogeneity in lung cancer. Study-wide background: Raw-read counts averaged over ten per unique TCR and UMI combination.

This clonotype was counted at least ten times. The presence of a unique molecular identifier marked each TCR cDNA molecule. TCRdb processed the 5' RACE reads anew with MiXCR; each CDR3 protein has one entry. The sample contains about 10,000 distinct CDR3 sequences, around 5.8% of which appear only once. Trimming cost V 4 bases and J 2 bases, with 14 bases left between them. This CDR3 spans 15 amino acids. The germline V gene encodes CDR1 SGHRS and CDR2 YFSETQ. The sample's time point: sample taken at primary tumor resection. Tumor, nontumor lung or frozen PBMC supplied whole RNA, sequenced without sorting.

The origin of this receptor is a male donor with early-stage non-small cell lung cancer. The chain employs TRBV5-1 and TRBJ2-3; D uncertain. The sample consisted of normal lung tissue next to the tumor, taken at surgery. Here the CDR3 reads CASSHGNRNTDTQYF. The DNA of the CDR3 is TGCGCCAGCAGCCACGGCAATAGGAACACAGATACGCAGTATTTT.